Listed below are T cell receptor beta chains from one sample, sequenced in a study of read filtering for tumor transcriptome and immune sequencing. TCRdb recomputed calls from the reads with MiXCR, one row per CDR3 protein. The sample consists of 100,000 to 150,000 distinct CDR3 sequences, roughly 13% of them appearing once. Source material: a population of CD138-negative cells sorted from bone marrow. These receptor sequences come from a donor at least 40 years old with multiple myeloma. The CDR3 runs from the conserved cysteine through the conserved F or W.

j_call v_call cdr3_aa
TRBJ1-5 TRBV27 CASSSLTYGPNQPQHF
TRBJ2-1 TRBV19 CASSIDGTSGSNNEQFF
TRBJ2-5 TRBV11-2 CASSLTGGGGQETQYF
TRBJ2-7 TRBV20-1 CSARDRSDYYEQYF
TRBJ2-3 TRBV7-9 CASSRGQGTTDTQYF
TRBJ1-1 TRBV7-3 CASSRLGVNTEAFF
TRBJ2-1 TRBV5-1 CASSPTSGSAYNEQFF
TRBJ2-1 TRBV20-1 CSARDREGGPYNEQFF
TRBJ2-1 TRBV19 CASRHGTPRNEQFF
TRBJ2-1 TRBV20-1 CSAEREGGYNEQFF
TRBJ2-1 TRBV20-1 CSAAEIGRGGRNEQFF
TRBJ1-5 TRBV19 CASSIVANQPQHF
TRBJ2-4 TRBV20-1 CSASGLGGNIQYF
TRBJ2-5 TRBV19 CASSQSGRASETQYF
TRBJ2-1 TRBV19 CASSAPREQFF
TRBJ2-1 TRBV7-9 CASNPGTSGRNEQFF
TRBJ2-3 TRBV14 CASSGLATTDTQYF
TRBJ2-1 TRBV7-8 CASSPEGAGVHNEQFF
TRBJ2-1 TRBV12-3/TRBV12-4 CASRPMAHSYNEQFF
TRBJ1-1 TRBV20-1 CSARGRGMNTEAFF
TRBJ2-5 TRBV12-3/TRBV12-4 CASSLRGAETQYF
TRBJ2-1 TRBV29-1 CSVDWGDPYNEQFF
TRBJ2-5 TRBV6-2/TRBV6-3 CASSYSIQGRYQEAQYF
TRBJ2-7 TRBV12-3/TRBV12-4 CASSALANEQYF
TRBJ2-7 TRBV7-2 CASSLISTGGYEQYF
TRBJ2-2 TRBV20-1 CSGRTRNTGELFF
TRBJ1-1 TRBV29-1 CSVPLAGAAFF
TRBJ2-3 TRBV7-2 CASSSTGRRTDTQYF
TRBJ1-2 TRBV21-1 CASNRDRGPYGYTF
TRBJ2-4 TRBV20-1 CSARHRLAKNIQYF
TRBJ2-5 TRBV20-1 CSARDRLAGIQETQYF
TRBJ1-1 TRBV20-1 CSAREGGEVRGSEAFF
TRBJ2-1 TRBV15 CATSRGGGLNEQFF
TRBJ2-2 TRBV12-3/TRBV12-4 CASSPTPGLAVTGELFF
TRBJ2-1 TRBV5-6 CASSLSVYSEQFF
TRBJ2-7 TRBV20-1 CSAGQGAGYEQHF
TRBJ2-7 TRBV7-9 CASRSSGRDYEQYF
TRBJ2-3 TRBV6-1 CASSEAQGGATDTQYF
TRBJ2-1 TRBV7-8 CASSWREGPYNEQFF